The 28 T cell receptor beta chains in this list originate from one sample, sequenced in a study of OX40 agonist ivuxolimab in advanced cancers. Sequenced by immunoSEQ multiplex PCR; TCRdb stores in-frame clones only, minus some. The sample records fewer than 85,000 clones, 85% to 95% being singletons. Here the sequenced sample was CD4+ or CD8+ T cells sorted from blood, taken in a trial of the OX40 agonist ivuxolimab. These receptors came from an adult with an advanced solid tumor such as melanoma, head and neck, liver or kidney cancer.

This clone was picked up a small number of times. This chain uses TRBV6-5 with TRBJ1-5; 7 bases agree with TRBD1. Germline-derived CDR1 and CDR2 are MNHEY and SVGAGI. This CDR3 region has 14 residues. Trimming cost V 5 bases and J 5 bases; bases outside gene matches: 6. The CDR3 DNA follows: TGTGCCAGCAGTGATGGGACAGATCATCAGCCCCAGCATTTT. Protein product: CASSDGTDHQPQHF.

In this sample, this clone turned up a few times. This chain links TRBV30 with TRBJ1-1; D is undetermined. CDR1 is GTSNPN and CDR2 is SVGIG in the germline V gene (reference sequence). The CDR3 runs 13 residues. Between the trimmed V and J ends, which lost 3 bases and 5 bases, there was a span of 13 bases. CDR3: CAWRDGITTEAFF. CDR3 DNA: TGTGCCTGGAGAGACGGTATCACGACTGAAGCTTTCTTT.

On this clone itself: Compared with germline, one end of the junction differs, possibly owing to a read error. DNA for the CDR3: TGCGCCAGCAGCCAAGAGATCGGGACAGGGGGCTCACCCCTCCACTTT. It is translated as CASSQEIGTGGSPLHF. This sequence joins TRBV7-9 and TRBJ1-6; TRBD1 matches 12 bases. CDR3 length equals 16 residues. The germline V gene has CDR1 SEHNR and CDR2 FQNEAQ (reference sequence).

The CDR3, as DNA: TGCGCCAGCAGCTTGGGTGGATTGAACACTGAAGCTTTCTTT. It yields the protein CASSLGGLNTEAFF. The chain carries TRBV5-1 and TRBJ1-1; no definite D call. This CDR3 region has 14 residues. Trimming cost V 0 bases and J 0 bases, with 6 bases left between them. CDR1 is SGHRS, CDR2 YFSETQ, per germline.

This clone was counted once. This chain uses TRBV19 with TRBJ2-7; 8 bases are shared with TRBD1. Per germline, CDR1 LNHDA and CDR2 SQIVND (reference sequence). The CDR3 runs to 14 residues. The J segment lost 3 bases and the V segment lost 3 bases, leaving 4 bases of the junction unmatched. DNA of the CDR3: TGTGCCAGTAGTATTGGGACAGGATACTACGAGCAGTACTTC. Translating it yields CASSIGTGYYEQYF.

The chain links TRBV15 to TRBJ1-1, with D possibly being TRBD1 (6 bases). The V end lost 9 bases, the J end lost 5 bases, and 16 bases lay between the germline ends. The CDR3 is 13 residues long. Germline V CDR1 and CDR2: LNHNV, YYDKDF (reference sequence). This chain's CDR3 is CATTGQSRTEAFF. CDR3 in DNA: TGTGCCACAACGGGACAATCGAGGACTGAAGCTTTCTTT.

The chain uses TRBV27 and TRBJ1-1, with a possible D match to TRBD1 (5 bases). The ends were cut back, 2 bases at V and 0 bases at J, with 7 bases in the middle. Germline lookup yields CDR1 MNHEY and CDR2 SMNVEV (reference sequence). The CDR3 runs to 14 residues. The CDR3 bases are TGTGCCAGCAGTTTAGACAGCATGAACACTGAAGCTTTCTTT. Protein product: CASSLDSMNTEAFF.

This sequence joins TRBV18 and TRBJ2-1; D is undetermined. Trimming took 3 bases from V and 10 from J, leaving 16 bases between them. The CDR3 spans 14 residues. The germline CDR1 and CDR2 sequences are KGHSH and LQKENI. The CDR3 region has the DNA TGTGCCAGCTCACCCCTCTTGAGCCGGATGGAGCAGTTCTTC. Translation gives CASSPLLSRMEQFF. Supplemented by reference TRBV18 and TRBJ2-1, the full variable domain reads NAGVMQNPRHLVRRRGQEARLRCSPMKGHSHVYWYRQLPEEGLKFMVYLQKENIIDESGMPKERFSAEFPKEGPSILRIQQVVRGDSAAYFCASSPLLSRMEQFFGPGTRLTVL.

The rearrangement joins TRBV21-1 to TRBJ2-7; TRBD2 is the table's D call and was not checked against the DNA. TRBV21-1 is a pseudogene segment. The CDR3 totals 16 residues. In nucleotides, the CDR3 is TGTGCCATTCCCCAAAGGGGCGGCGGGGCTCCTAACGAGCAGTACTTC. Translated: CAIPQRGGGAPNEQYF.

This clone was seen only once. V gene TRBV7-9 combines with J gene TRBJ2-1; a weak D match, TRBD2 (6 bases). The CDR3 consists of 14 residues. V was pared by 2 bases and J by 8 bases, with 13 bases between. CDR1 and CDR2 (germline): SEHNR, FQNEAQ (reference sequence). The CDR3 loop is CASSLTSHGDEQFF. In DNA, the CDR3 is TGTGCCAGCAGCTTAACTAGCCATGGGGATGAGCAGTTCTTC.

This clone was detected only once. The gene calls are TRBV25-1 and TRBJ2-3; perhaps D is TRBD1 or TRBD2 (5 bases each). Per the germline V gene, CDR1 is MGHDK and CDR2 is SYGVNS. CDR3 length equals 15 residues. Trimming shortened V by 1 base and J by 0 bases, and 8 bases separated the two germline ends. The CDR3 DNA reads TGTGCCAGCAGTGAATTTGGGGGTAGCACAGATACGCAGTATTTT. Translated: CASSEFGGSTDTQYF.

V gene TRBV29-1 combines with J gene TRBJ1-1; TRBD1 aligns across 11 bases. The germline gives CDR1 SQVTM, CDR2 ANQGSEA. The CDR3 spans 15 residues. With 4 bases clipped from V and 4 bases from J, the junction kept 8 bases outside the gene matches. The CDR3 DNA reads TGCAGCGTTGTTGGACCCGGGACAGGGGGCACTGAAGCTTTCTTT. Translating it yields CSVVGPGTGGTEAFF.

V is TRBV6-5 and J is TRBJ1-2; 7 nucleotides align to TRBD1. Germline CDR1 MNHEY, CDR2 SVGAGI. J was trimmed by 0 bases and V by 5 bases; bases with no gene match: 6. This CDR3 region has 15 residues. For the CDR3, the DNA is TGTGCCAGCAGTGCCCACAGGGGTCCTAACTATGGCTACACCTTC. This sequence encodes CASSAHRGPNYGYTF.

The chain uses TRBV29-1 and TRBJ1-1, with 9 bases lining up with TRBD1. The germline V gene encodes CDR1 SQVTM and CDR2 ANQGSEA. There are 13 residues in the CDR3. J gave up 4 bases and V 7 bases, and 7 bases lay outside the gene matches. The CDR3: CSEIQGAGTEAFF. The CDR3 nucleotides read TGCAGCGAGATACAGGGGGCCGGCACTGAAGCTTTCTTT.

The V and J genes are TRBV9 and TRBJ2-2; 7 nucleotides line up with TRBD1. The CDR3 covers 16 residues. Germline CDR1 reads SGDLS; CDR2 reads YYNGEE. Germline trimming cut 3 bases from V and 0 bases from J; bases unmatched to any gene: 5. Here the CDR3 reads CASSGDRDPNTGELFF. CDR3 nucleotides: TGTGCCAGCAGCGGAGACAGGGATCCGAACACCGGGGAGCTGTTTTTT.

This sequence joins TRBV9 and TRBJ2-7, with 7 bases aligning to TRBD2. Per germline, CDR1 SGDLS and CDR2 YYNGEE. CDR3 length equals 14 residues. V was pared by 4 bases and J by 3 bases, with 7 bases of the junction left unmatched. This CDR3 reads CASSPLPGGYEQYF. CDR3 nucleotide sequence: TGTGCCAGCAGCCCCCTTCCGGGAGGCTACGAGCAGTACTTC.

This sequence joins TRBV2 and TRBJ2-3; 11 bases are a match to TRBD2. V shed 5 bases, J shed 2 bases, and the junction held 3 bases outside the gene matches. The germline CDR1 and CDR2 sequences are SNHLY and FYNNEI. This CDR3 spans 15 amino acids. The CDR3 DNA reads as TGTGCCAGCAGTTTAGCGGGGGGGGCCACAGATACGCAGTATTTT. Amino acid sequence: CASSLAGGATDTQYF.

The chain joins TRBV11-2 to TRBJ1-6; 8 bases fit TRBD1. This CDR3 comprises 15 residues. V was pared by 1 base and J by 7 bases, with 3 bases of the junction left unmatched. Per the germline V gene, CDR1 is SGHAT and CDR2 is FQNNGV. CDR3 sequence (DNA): TGTGCCAGCAGCTTAGGGACAGGGTGGAATTCACCCCTCCACTTT. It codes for CASSLGTGWNSPLHF.

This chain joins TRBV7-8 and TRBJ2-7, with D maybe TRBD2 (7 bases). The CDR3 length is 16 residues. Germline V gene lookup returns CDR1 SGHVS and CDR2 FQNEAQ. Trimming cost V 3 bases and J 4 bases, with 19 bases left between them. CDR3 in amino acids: CASSFSFGGQSYEQYF. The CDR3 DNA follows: TGTGCCAGCAGCTTTTCGTTCGGGGGGCAATCTTACGAGCAGTACTTC. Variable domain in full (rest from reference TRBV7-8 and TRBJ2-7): GAGVSQSPRYKVAKRGQDVALRCDPISGHVSLFWYQQALGQGPEFLTYFQNEAQLDKSGLPSDRFFAERPEGSVSTLKIQRTQQEDSAVYLCASSFSFGGQSYEQYFGPGTRLTVT.

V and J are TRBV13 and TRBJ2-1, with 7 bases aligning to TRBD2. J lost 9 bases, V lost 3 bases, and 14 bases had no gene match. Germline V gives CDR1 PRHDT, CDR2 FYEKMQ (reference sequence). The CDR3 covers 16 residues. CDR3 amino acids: CASSFPSGVSRIEQFF. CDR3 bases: TGTGCCAGCAGCTTTCCCAGCGGGGTCAGCCGGATTGAGCAGTTCTTC.

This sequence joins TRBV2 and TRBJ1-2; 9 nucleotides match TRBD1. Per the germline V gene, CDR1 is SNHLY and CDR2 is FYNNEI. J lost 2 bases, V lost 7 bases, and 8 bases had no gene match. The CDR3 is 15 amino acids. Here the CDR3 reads CASTFGQGLNYGYTF. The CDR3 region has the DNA TGTGCCAGCACCTTCGGACAGGGGCTGAACTATGGCTACACCTTC.

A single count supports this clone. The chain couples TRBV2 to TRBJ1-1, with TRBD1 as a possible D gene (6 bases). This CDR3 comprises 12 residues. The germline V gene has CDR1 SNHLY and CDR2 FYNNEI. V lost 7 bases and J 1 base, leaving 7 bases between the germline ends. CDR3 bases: TGTGCCAGCACGACAGGGAACACTGAAGCTTTCTTT. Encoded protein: CASTTGNTEAFF.

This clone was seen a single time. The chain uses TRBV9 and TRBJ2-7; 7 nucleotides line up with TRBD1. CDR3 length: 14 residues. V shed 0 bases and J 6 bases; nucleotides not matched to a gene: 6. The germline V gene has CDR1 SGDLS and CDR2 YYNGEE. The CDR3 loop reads CASSVDEGAGEQYF. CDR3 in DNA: TGTGCCAGCAGCGTAGATGAGGGGGCCGGCGAGCAGTACTTC.

The CDR3 loop reads CASSYPGEETQYF. The CDR3 DNA reads TGTGCCAGCTCCTACCCGGGGGAAGAGACCCAGTACTTC. The chain uses TRBV7-9 and TRBJ2-5, with a tentative D call TRBD2 (6 bases). V shed 8 bases and J shed 3 bases, with 13 bases lying between them. The CDR3 is made up of 13 amino acids. Germline V lookup: CDR1 SEHNR, CDR2 FQNEAQ (reference sequence).

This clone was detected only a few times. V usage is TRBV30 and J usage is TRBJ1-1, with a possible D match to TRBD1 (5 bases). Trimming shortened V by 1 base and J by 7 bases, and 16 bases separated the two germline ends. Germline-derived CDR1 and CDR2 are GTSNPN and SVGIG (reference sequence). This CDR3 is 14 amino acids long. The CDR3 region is CAWSAGTLGGEAFF. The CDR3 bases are TGTGCCTGGAGTGCGGGGACCCTTGGGGGTGAAGCTTTCTTT.

CDR3 sequence: CASSEAKRLMGTEAFF. The CDR3 bases are TGTGCCAGCAGTGAAGCCAAGCGGTTGATGGGGACTGAAGCTTTCTTT. The chain employs TRBV6-1 and TRBJ1-1; D remains unclear. This CDR3 comprises 16 residues. V was clipped by 0 bases and J by 5 bases, with 16 bases between them. The germline V gene encodes CDR1 MNHNS and CDR2 SASEGT.

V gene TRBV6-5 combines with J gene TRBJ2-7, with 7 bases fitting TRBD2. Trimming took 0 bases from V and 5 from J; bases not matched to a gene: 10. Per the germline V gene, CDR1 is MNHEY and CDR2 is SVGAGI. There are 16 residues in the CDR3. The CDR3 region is CASSYSAGLVIHEQYF. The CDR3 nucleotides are TGTGCCAGCAGTTACTCCGCAGGACTAGTAATCCACGAGCAGTACTTC.

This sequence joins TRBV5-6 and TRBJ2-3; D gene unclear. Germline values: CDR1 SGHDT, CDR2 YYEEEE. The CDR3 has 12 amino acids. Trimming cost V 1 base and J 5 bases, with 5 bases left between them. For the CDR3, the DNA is TGTGCCAGCAGCTTGCTGGTAGATACGCAGTATTTT. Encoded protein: CASSLLVDTQYF.